Listed here are 9 T cell receptor beta chains from one sample, sequenced in a study of blood T cell repertoires in COVID-19. Method: immunoSEQ multiplex PCR; TCRdb's copy keeps in-frame clones and lacks some. The table has hundreds of thousands of clones, 87% seen once. The sequenced sample consisted of PBMCs or T cells enriched from blood (not recorded which). The receptors derive from a woman aged 25 to 39 with acute COVID-19.

The V gene is TRBV2, the J gene TRBJ1-2; D gene unclear. Germline CDR1 and CDR2: SNHLY and FYNNEI. This CDR3 comprises 11 residues. The CDR3: CAGGRLYGYTF. The CDR3 region has the DNA TGTGCGGGAGGTAGACTCTATGGCTACACCTTC.

This clone appeared a single time. This chain uses TRBV29-1 with TRBJ2-1, with 8 bases matching TRBD1. CDR3 length equals 12 residues. Trimming removed 4 bases from V and 4 bases from J; junction bases left unmatched: 0. Germline assignment: CDR1 SQVTM and CDR2 ANQGSEA. For the CDR3, the DNA is TGCAGCGTTGGGACAGGGTACAATGAGCAGTTCTTC. Translated, it gives CSVGTGYNEQFF.

The rearrangement uses TRBV9 and TRBJ2-1; D is perhaps TRBD1 (6 bases). This CDR3 is 16 amino acids long. Germline V gene sequence: CDR1 SGDLS, CDR2 YYNGEE. Trimming left V 0 bases short and J 2 bases short, with 12 bases between. CDR3 sequence (DNA): TGTGCCAGCAGCGTAGCTTTGGGGGCCCCCTACAATGAGCAGTTCTTC. This codes for CASSVALGAPYNEQFF.

As for this clone: Compared with germline, one end of the junction differs, possibly owing to a read error. This chain connects TRBV7-7 to TRBJ2-1; 9 bases line up with TRBD2. CDR1 and CDR2 from the germline V gene are SSHAT and FNYEAQ (reference sequence). This CDR3 is 20 amino acids long. CDR3 sequence: CASSFGPLAGRGGSYNEQFF. The CDR3, as DNA: TGTGCTAGCAGCTTTGGTCCACTAGCGGGTCGAGGGGGCTCCTACAATGAGCAGTTCTTC.

This clone was detected only a few times. The gene calls are TRBV7-2 and TRBJ1-2; D gene ambiguous. Germline V gene sequence: CDR1 SGHTA, CDR2 FQGNSA. The CDR3 runs to 15 residues. The V end lost 5 bases, the J end lost 8 bases, and 21 bases lay between the germline ends. This CDR3 is CASSESPQLGYGYTF. CDR3 coding DNA: TGTGCCAGCAGCGAAAGTCCCCAGCTAGGCTACGGCTACACCTTC.

V is TRBV5-1 and J is TRBJ2-6, with D perhaps TRBD2 (5 bases). Germline V gene data show CDR1 as SGHRS and CDR2 as YFSETQ. V was clipped by 4 bases and J by 0 bases, with 14 bases between them. This CDR3 has 17 residues. The CDR3 region is CASSTGLALSGANVLTF. CDR3 DNA: TGCGCCAGCAGCACCGGACTGGCGCTCTCTGGGGCCAACGTCCTGACTTTC.

The chain has TRBV9 and TRBJ1-3, with a possible D match to TRBD1 (5 bases). The germline V gene has CDR1 SGDLS and CDR2 YYNGEE. V was pared by 3 bases and J by 5 bases, with 21 bases between. CDR3 size: 17 residues. CDR3 sequence (DNA): TGTGCCAGCAGCGGGGGCGGGGACGAGGGACGCCGAAACACCATATATTTT. This codes for CASSGGGDEGRRNTIYF.

The chain uses TRBV2 and TRBJ2-7, with D unresolved. This CDR3 is built from 13 residues. The V gene lost 3 bases and the J gene lost 1 base, with 7 bases spanning the gap. From germline, CDR1 is SNHLY and CDR2 FYNNEI. In DNA form, the CDR3 reads TGTGCCAGCAGTGATGGCGGATCCTACGAGCAGTACTTC. Protein product: CASSDGGSYEQYF.

The chain has TRBV4-3 and TRBJ2-7; 8 nucleotides line up with TRBD1. In germline, CDR1 is LGHNA, CDR2 YSLEER. The ends lost 1 base at V and 5 bases at J; junction bases unmatched: 7. The CDR3 has 15 amino acids. CDR3 sequence: CASSQGTGRMNEQYF. The CDR3 nucleotides read TGCGCCAGCAGCCAAGGGACAGGGAGGATGAACGAGCAGTACTTC.